These T cell receptor beta chains were read from a single sample in a study of blood T cell repertoires in COVID-19. Here immunoSEQ multiplex PCR was the method, and the copy in TCRdb shows in-frame clones only, minus some. In the table there are under 200,000 clones, 88% of which are singletons. The sample comprised peripheral blood. The receptors were gathered from a middle-aged man with active or convalescent COVID-19. Each CDR3 is given with its conserved first and last residue. Each record gives: D gene, J gene, clone size, V gene, CDR3 protein, CDR3 DNA. The D gene is left open where the match is weak. Clone size, where shown, is once, few, many, or a class for clones that have expanded.

D gene: .; J gene: TRBJ2-5; clone size: .; V gene: TRBV18; CDR3 protein: CASSPRENQETQYF; CDR3 DNA: TGTGCCAGCTCACCACGGGAGAACCAAGAGACCCAGTACTTC
D gene: .; J gene: TRBJ1-5; clone size: few; V gene: TRBV24-1; CDR3 protein: CATSEGGNQPQHF; CDR3 DNA: TGTGCCACCAGTGAAGGGGGAAATCAGCCCCAGCATTTT
D gene: TRBD2; J gene: TRBJ2-7; clone size: .; V gene: TRBV6-5; CDR3 protein: CASSPWGGEYGEQYF; CDR3 DNA: TGTGCCAGCAGTCCATGGGGAGGGGAGTATGGGGAGCAGTACTTC
D gene: .; J gene: TRBJ2-1; clone size: .; V gene: TRBV3-1/TRBV3-2; CDR3 protein: CASSQIEQVEQFF; CDR3 DNA: TGTGCCAGCAGCCAAATAGAACAGGTTGAGCAGTTCTTC
D gene: .; J gene: TRBJ1-5; clone size: few; V gene: TRBV28; CDR3 protein: CASSLAAGGTSNQPQHF; CDR3 DNA: TGTGCCAGCAGTCTAGCGGCGGGGGGTACGAGCAATCAGCCCCAGCATTTT
D gene: .; J gene: TRBJ1-1; clone size: .; V gene: TRBV5-6; CDR3 protein: CASGLERRNTEAFF; CDR3 DNA: TGTGCCAGCGGTTTAGAGAGGCGGAACACTGAAGCTTTCTTT
D gene: .; J gene: TRBJ1-3; clone size: once; V gene: TRBV28; CDR3 protein: CASSLRAGPSGNTIYF; CDR3 DNA: TGTGCCAGCAGTCTAAGAGCAGGGCCCTCTGGAAACACCATATATTTT
D gene: TRBD2; J gene: TRBJ2-3; clone size: few; V gene: TRBV14; CDR3 protein: CASSLGLAVGTDTQYF; CDR3 DNA: TGTGCCAGCAGCCTTGGACTAGCCGTCGGCACAGATACGCAGTATTTT
D gene: TRBD1; J gene: TRBJ2-7; clone size: .; V gene: TRBV11-1; CDR3 protein: CASSSDRVYEQYF; CDR3 DNA: TGTGCCAGCAGCTCCGACAGGGTATACGAGCAGTACTTC
D gene: .; J gene: TRBJ2-2; clone size: .; V gene: TRBV5-5; CDR3 protein: CASSVDRLTGELFF; CDR3 DNA: TGTGCCAGCAGCGTCGACAGGTTAACCGGGGAGCTGTTTTTT
D gene: TRBD2; J gene: TRBJ2-5; clone size: .; V gene: TRBV28; CDR3 protein: CASSPNGGGTYRETQYF; CDR3 DNA: TGTGCCAGCAGTCCAAACGGGGGGGGAACGTATCGGGAGACCCAGTACTTC
D gene: TRBD2; J gene: TRBJ2-1; clone size: .; V gene: TRBV4-2; CDR3 protein: CASSQGSGTSGEGEQFF; CDR3 DNA: TGTGCCAGCAGCCAAGGTTCCGGGACTAGCGGGGAGGGTGAGCAGTTCTTC
D gene: TRBD2; J gene: TRBJ2-1; clone size: .; V gene: TRBV3-1/TRBV3-2; CDR3 protein: CASSQDWGGSYNEQFF; CDR3 DNA: TGTGCCAGCAGCCAAGACTGGGGGGGAAGCTACAATGAGCAGTTCTTC
D gene: .; J gene: TRBJ2-7; clone size: .; V gene: TRBV5-1; CDR3 protein: CASSLRSSYEQYF; CDR3 DNA: TGCGCCAGCAGCCTGCGTAGCTCCTACGAGCAGTACTTC
D gene: TRBD1; J gene: TRBJ1-4; clone size: once; V gene: TRBV5-1; CDR3 protein: CASSLDRGLANEKLFF; CDR3 DNA: TGCGCCAGCAGCTTAGACAGGGGGCTGGCTAATGAAAAACTGTTTTTT
D gene: .; J gene: TRBJ2-3; clone size: once; V gene: TRBV7-9; CDR3 protein: CASSLEGGTQYF; CDR3 DNA: TGTGCCAGCAGCTTAGAGGGAGGTACGCAGTATTTT
D gene: .; J gene: TRBJ1-5; clone size: .; V gene: TRBV18; CDR3 protein: CASSPPQGKGQPQHF; CDR3 DNA: TGTGCCAGCTCACCACCACAGGGCAAGGGACAGCCCCAGCATTTT
D gene: .; J gene: TRBJ1-2; clone size: .; V gene: TRBV19; CDR3 protein: CASSIEGPWGYTF; CDR3 DNA: TGTGCCAGTAGTATAGAGGGGCCGTGGGGCTACACCTTC
D gene: .; J gene: TRBJ1-1; clone size: few; V gene: TRBV30; CDR3 protein: CAWSVLGYTEAFF; CDR3 DNA: TGTGCCTGGAGTGTACTAGGTTACACTGAAGCTTTCTTT
D gene: .; J gene: TRBJ1-2; clone size: .; V gene: TRBV6-2/TRBV6-3; CDR3 protein: CASSYSISQGGYTF; CDR3 DNA: TGTGCCAGCAGTTACTCGATATCCCAGGGAGGCTACACCTTC
D gene: TRBD1; J gene: TRBJ2-2; clone size: .; V gene: TRBV6-5; CDR3 protein: CASRMTGLGTGELFF; CDR3 DNA: TGTGCCAGCAGAATGACAGGGCTGGGCACCGGGGAGCTGTTTTTT
D gene: .; J gene: TRBJ2-3; clone size: .; V gene: TRBV7-2; CDR3 protein: CASSLMGAAGGTDTQYF; CDR3 DNA: TGTGCCAGCAGCTTAATGGGGGCCGCAGGGGGCACAGATACGCAGTATTTT
D gene: TRBD2; J gene: TRBJ2-1; clone size: few; V gene: TRBV11-2; CDR3 protein: CASSWTRTSANNEQFF; CDR3 DNA: TGTGCCAGCAGCTGGACCAGGACTAGCGCAAACAATGAGCAGTTCTTC
D gene: .; J gene: TRBJ2-1; clone size: .; V gene: TRBV3-1/TRBV3-2; CDR3 protein: CASSQTRGSSSSSSYNEQFF; CDR3 DNA: TGTGCCAGCAGCCAAACCAGAGGTAGCTCTTCCTCGAGCTCCTACAATGAGCAGTTCTTC
D gene: .; J gene: TRBJ1-5; clone size: .; V gene: TRBV9; CDR3 protein: CASSPKPLQVLNQPQHF; CDR3 DNA: TGTGCCAGCAGCCCAAAACCACTACAGGTCCTTAATCAGCCCCAGCATTTT
D gene: TRBD1; J gene: TRBJ1-2; clone size: .; V gene: TRBV7-2; CDR3 protein: CASSPGTDPYGYTF; CDR3 DNA: TGTGCCAGCAGCCCCGGGACAGACCCCTATGGCTACACCTTC
D gene: .; J gene: TRBJ2-2; clone size: .; V gene: TRBV5-1; CDR3 protein: CASSSDSGSNTGELFF; CDR3 DNA: TGCGCCAGCAGCTCCGATAGCGGTTCGAACACCGGGGAGCTGTTTTTT
D gene: .; J gene: TRBJ2-2; clone size: .; V gene: TRBV2; CDR3 protein: CASSYRGGTGELFF; CDR3 DNA: TGTGCCAGCAGCTACAGGGGGGGCACCGGGGAGCTGTTTTTT
D gene: .; J gene: TRBJ1-1; clone size: .; V gene: TRBV3-1/TRBV3-2; CDR3 protein: CASSQVRTEAFF; CDR3 DNA: TGTGCCAGCAGCCAAGTGCGGACTGAAGCTTTCTTT
D gene: TRBD1; J gene: TRBJ1-1; clone size: .; V gene: TRBV28; CDR3 protein: CASRGTEGPRTEAFF; CDR3 DNA: TGTGCCAGCAGAGGGACAGAGGGCCCAAGGACTGAAGCTTTCTTT
D gene: .; J gene: TRBJ2-7; clone size: .; V gene: TRBV15; CDR3 protein: CATSRDVQTYEQYF; CDR3 DNA: TGTGCCACCAGCAGAGATGTCCAGACCTACGAGCAGTACTTC
D gene: .; J gene: TRBJ1-1; clone size: .; V gene: TRBV7-9; CDR3 protein: CASSLAGMNTEAFF; CDR3 DNA: TGTGCCAGCAGCCTCGCAGGGATGAACACTGAAGCTTTCTTT
D gene: TRBD1; J gene: TRBJ1-1; clone size: .; V gene: TRBV2; CDR3 protein: CASRAPDRGPTEAFF; CDR3 DNA: TGTGCCAGCAGAGCCCCGGACAGGGGTCCCACTGAAGCTTTCTTT
D gene: TRBD1; J gene: TRBJ2-5; clone size: .; V gene: TRBV7-9; CDR3 protein: CASSAWTGQETQYF; CDR3 DNA: TGTGCCAGCAGCGCTTGGACAGGGCAAGAGACCCAGTACTTC
D gene: .; J gene: TRBJ1-4; clone size: .; V gene: TRBV11-1; CDR3 protein: CASSPTGWSEKLFF; CDR3 DNA: TGTGCCAGCAGCCCGACAGGATGGTCTGAAAAACTGTTTTTT
D gene: .; J gene: TRBJ1-1; clone size: once; V gene: TRBV3-1/TRBV3-2; CDR3 protein: CASSQRGGSRTEAFF; CDR3 DNA: TGTGCCAGCAGCCAAAGGGGGGGGTCTCGCACTGAAGCTTTCTTT
D gene: .; J gene: TRBJ1-1; clone size: .; V gene: TRBV19; CDR3 protein: CASSIAIRGKAFF; CDR3 DNA: TGTGCCAGTAGTATAGCGATCAGGGGTAAAGCTTTCTTT
D gene: .; J gene: TRBJ1-2; clone size: .; V gene: TRBV18; CDR3 protein: CASSGFGVYGYTF; CDR3 DNA: TGTGCCAGCTCAGGCTTCGGAGTCTATGGCTACACCTTC
D gene: TRBD2; J gene: TRBJ2-3; clone size: .; V gene: TRBV9; CDR3 protein: CASSSAGGPRTQYF; CDR3 DNA: TGTGCCAGCAGCTCGGCGGGAGGGCCTCGGACGCAGTATTTT
D gene: TRBD1; J gene: TRBJ2-6; clone size: once; V gene: TRBV11-2; CDR3 protein: CASSEDRPYPGANVLTF; CDR3 DNA: TGTGCCAGCAGCGAGGACAGGCCTTACCCTGGGGCCAACGTCCTGACTTTC
D gene: TRBD2; J gene: TRBJ2-1; clone size: .; V gene: TRBV2; CDR3 protein: CATLSGGRNNEQFF; CDR3 DNA: TGTGCCACCTTGAGCGGGGGGCGGAACAATGAGCAGTTCTTC